The 32 T cell receptor beta chains reported below all come from one sample, sequenced in a study of blood T cells in healthy people across ages. The second PCR ran about 6 to 11 cycles with a sample-barcoded 5' primer and J-beta primers. TCRdb re-called the 5' RACE reads with MiXCR, one entry per CDR3 protein. There are around 870,000 distinct CDR3 sequences in the sample; around 28% occur only once, and 17% lies in the top ten. Sequencing was carried out using blood. These receptors all stem from a woman at least 80 years old in good health.

The chain uses TRBV18 and TRBJ2-1, with TRBD1 identical over 9 bases. The junction had 7 bases not matched to a gene; V was cut back by 2 bases and J by 8 bases. The CDR3 is 15 amino acids. Germline assignment: CDR1 KGHSH and CDR2 LQKENI. The CDR3 sequence is CASSPVVTGGYEQFF. The DNA for the CDR3 is TGTGCCAGCTCACCAGTGGTCACAGGGGGCTATGAGCAGTTCTTC.

Ten or more counts support this clonotype. This chain uses TRBV5-1 with TRBJ2-3; a possible D gene is TRBD1 (5 bases). CDR3 size: 16 residues. V lost 3 bases to trimming and J lost 1 base, with 15 bases between them. Germline CDR1 SGHRS, CDR2 YFSETQ. In DNA, the CDR3 is TGCGCCAGCAGCTCGGCAGGGCCTACGCGCACAGATACGCAGTATTTT. Residues: CASSSAGPTRTDTQYF.

The chain joins TRBV7-2 to TRBJ2-2; D remains unclear. Germline CDR1 SGHTA, CDR2 FQGNSA. Deletions cut 1 base from V and 6 bases from J, with 6 bases between. The CDR3 runs to 13 residues. This CDR3 reads CASSLVEAGELFF. In DNA, the CDR3 is TGTGCCAGCAGCTTAGTTGAGGCCGGGGAGCTGTTTTTT. The full variable domain, with the rest looked up from reference TRBV7-2 and TRBJ2-2, is GAGVSQSPSNKVTEKGKDVELRCDPISGHTALYWYRQSLGQGLEFLIYFQGNSAPDKSGLPSDRFSAERTGGSVSTLTIQRTQQEDSAVYLCASSLVEAGELFFGEGSRLTVL.

A few counts support this clonotype. The V gene is TRBV2, the J gene TRBJ2-1; D possibly corresponds to TRBD2 (5 bases). Germline V gene sequence: CDR1 SNHLY, CDR2 FYNNEI. This CDR3 spans 15 amino acids. The V end lost 1 base, the J end lost 1 base, and 8 bases lay between the germline ends. Here the CDR3 reads CASSEEGGSYNEQFF. DNA for the CDR3: TGTGCCAGCAGTGAAGAAGGCGGGTCCTACAATGAGCAGTTCTTC.

Concerning this clonotype itself: A much larger clone lies a single base off, so this may be a read error. V is TRBV11-2 and J is TRBJ2-1; D is possibly TRBD1 or TRBD2 (5 bases each). This CDR3 is built from 14 residues. Between the trimmed V and J ends, which lost 6 bases and 5 bases, there was a span of 14 bases. The germline V gene encodes CDR1 SGHAT and CDR2 FQNNGV. The CDR3 coding sequence is TGTGCCAGCAGACCCGGGACCCACCACAATGAGCAGTTCTTC. Its protein product is CASRPGTHHNEQFF.

A few counts support this clonotype. This chain uses TRBV7-2 with TRBJ2-4; the D gene is possibly TRBD2 (6 bases). The CDR3 loop spans 18 amino acids. Trimming left V 1 base short and J 6 bases short, with 22 bases between. The germline V gene encodes CDR1 SGHTA and CDR2 FQGNSA. CDR3 protein: CASSLDEAWRASGNIQYF. The CDR3 region has the DNA TGTGCCAGCAGCTTAGATGAGGCTTGGAGGGCCTCCGGAAACATTCAGTACTTC.

The chain links TRBV21-1 to TRBJ2-5; the table gives TRBD1 as D, unverified against the DNA. TRBV21-1 is classified as a pseudogene. This CDR3 region has 14 residues. The CDR3, as DNA: TGTGCCAGCACTCGGAAGGACAGGCGGGTTCAGCAGTACTTC. The encoded protein is CASTRKDRRVQQYF.

This clonotype was seen only a few times. A much more abundant neighbour one base away suggests this may be a read error. V usage is TRBV7-2 and J usage is TRBJ1-2; TRBD1 matches 7 bases. CDR1 is SGHTA and CDR2 is FQGNSA in the germline V gene. The CDR3 runs to 13 residues. The CDR3 sequence is CASSTYTGDGYIF. The CDR3 bases are TGTGCCAGCAGCACCTATACAGGGGATGGCTACATCTTC.

On this clonotype itself: Since a much larger clone is just one base distant, this may be a read error. The chain combines TRBV6-1 with TRBJ2-5; 9 bases line up with TRBD1. This CDR3 has 18 residues. The germline V gene has CDR1 MNHNS and CDR2 SASEGT. V lost 1 base, J lost 11 bases, and 20 bases stayed unmatched. The CDR3 DNA follows: TGTGCCAGCAGTGAAGGCCTCGGGACAGGGAAGGAGTACAATGAGCAGTACTTC. It is translated as CASSEGLGTGKEYNEQYF.

This clonotype has a handful of counts. Sequence at one end of the junction differs from germline and may be a read error. The chain recombines TRBV4-1 with TRBJ2-5, with 7 bases matching TRBD1. Germline V gene lookup returns CDR1 MGHRA and CDR2 YSYEKL. The CDR3 is 16 amino acids. As DNA, the CDR3 is TGCGCCAACAGCCAGACAGGACAGGACAACTACGAGACCCAGTACTTC. Protein product: CANSQTGQDNYETQYF.

Ten or more counts support this clonotype. The rearrangement joins TRBV5-5 to TRBJ2-7; possible D gene TRBD2, 5 bases. The germline V gene encodes CDR1 SGHKS and CDR2 YYEKEE (reference sequence). Trimming removed 9 bases from V and 4 bases from J, with 14 bases in between. The CDR3 has 12 amino acids. CDR3 region: CATGSDGYEQYF. The CDR3 region has the DNA TGTGCCACGGGATCCGACGGTTACGAGCAGTACTTC.

This clonotype has at least ten counts. The chain has TRBV7-2 and TRBJ2-5, with TRBD2 matching over 9 bases. The junction had 7 bases not matched to a gene; V was cut back by 4 bases and J by 1 base. CDR3 length: 16 residues. From germline, CDR1 is SGHTA and CDR2 FQGNSA. Here the CDR3 DNA reads TGTGCCAGCAGCTCTGGGGGGCGGGGGGGCCAAGAGACCCAGTACTTC. Residues: CASSSGGRGGQETQYF.

The table lists this clonotype with many counts. The gene calls are TRBV7-2 and TRBJ2-3, with TRBD2 as a possible D gene (6 bases). Trimming stripped 2 bases from V and 11 bases from J, with 17 bases between. Germline V gene data show CDR1 as SGHTA and CDR2 as FQGNSA. The CDR3 has 14 amino acids. CDR3 sequence reads: CASSLNGGPFRQYF. CDR3 nucleotide sequence: TGTGCCAGCAGCTTAAACGGGGGACCGTTTCGGCAGTATTTT.

In its sample, this clonotype was seen many times. The V gene is TRBV30, the J gene TRBJ2-5; the D is unclear. Looked up from germline, CDR1 is GTSNPN and CDR2 is SVGIG (reference sequence). The CDR3 is 12 amino acids. Trimming cost V 5 bases and J 4 bases, with 11 bases left between them. CDR3 nucleotide sequence: TGTGCCTGGGCGAGGTATGGAGAGACCCAGTACTTC. Its protein is CAWARYGETQYF.

This clonotype was observed a handful of times. This chain's CDR3 is CASRSSGGVTDTQYF. The CDR3 region has the DNA TGTGCCAGCAGGTCCAGCGGGGGGGTCACAGATACGCAGTATTTT. The chain couples TRBV6-2 or TRBV6-3 to TRBJ2-3; 10 positions agree with TRBD2. The J segment lost 2 bases and the V segment lost 6 bases, leaving 5 bases of the junction unmatched. This CDR3 is 15 amino acids long. The germline gives CDR1 MNHEY, CDR2 SVGEGT.

This clonotype has at least ten counts. V usage is TRBV6-2 or TRBV6-3 and J usage is TRBJ2-7; tentatively, D is TRBD1 (5 bases). The V gene lost 7 bases and the J gene lost 11 bases, with 21 bases spanning the gap. Germline V gene sequence: CDR1 MNHEY, CDR2 SVGEGT. CDR3 length: 13 amino acids. The CDR3, as DNA: TGTGCCAGCACCCACCCCCTTACAGGAGAGGAGTACTTC. Its translation: CASTHPLTGEEYF.

This clonotype was seen a handful of times. The rearrangement links TRBV27 to TRBJ2-7, with D possibly TRBD1 on 6 matching bases. With 5 bases removed from V and 7 bases from J, the gap between germline ends came to 18 bases. Germline CDR1 reads MNHEY; CDR2 reads SMNVEV (reference sequence). The CDR3 loop spans 14 amino acids. The CDR3 sequence is CASSPSDRYNEQYF. CDR3 coding DNA: TGTGCCAGCAGTCCCTCCGACAGGTACAATGAGCAGTACTTC.

There are a few counts of this clonotype. This chain uses TRBV6-5 with TRBJ1-2; D not certain. From germline, CDR1 is MNHEY and CDR2 SVGAGI. Trimming shortened V by 6 bases and J by 2 bases, and 13 bases separated the two germline ends. The CDR3 extends over 14 amino acids. The CDR3 region has the DNA TGTGCCAGCAGAAAAATGCCAGCGAACTATGGCTACACCTTC. This translates into CASRKMPANYGYTF.

Remarks on this clonotype: A much larger clone is a single base away; this may be a read error. V and J are TRBV5-1 and TRBJ2-5, with 10 bases that match TRBD1. The CDR3 contains 15 residues. Germline V gives CDR1 SGHRS, CDR2 YFSETQ. V was pared by 2 bases and J by 4 bases, with 5 bases of the junction left unmatched. The DNA for the CDR3 is TGCGCCAGCAGCTTTGTGGGGACAGGGGTAGAGACCCAGTACTTC. It specifies CASSFVGTGVETQYF.

This clonotype was recorded at least ten times. The V call is TRBV3-1, the J call TRBJ2-1, with 8 nucleotides matching TRBD2. Germline CDR1 reads LGHDT; CDR2 reads YNNKEL (reference sequence). The CDR3 loop spans 18 amino acids. J lost 0 bases, V lost 4 bases, and 11 bases had no gene match. CDR3 region: CASSLPPLRGGSYNEQFF. Written as DNA, the CDR3 is TGTGCCAGCAGCCTTCCTCCTCTTCGGGGGGGCTCCTACAATGAGCAGTTCTTC.

This clonotype was seen a few times. The chain joins TRBV10-3 to TRBJ1-6; 7 bases align to TRBD1. V shed 2 bases, J shed 7 bases, and the junction held 2 bases outside the gene matches. The V gene's germline CDR1 is ENHRY and CDR2 SYGVKD. CDR3 length: 14 amino acids. The CDR3 DNA is TGTGCCATCAGTGAGCTACAGGGGAATTCACCCCTCCACTTT. Encoded protein: CAISELQGNSPLHF.

Notes on this clonotype: A much larger clone differs from this one at a single base, so this may be a read error. This chain uses TRBV12-3 or TRBV12-4 with TRBJ2-7; 11 bases agree with TRBD2. This CDR3 is 16 amino acids long. V lost 5 bases and J lost 2; bases outside the gene matches: 8. The CDR3: CASSRKGLAATYEQYF. CDR3 nucleotide sequence: TGTGCCAGCAGTCGTAAGGGACTAGCGGCAACCTACGAGCAGTACTTC.

The rearrangement uses TRBV20-1 and TRBJ2-3, with D unresolved. This CDR3 has 14 amino acids. The V gene lost 2 bases and the J gene lost 4 bases, with 13 bases spanning the gap. CDR1 and CDR2 (germline): DFQATT, SNEGSKA (reference sequence). The CDR3: CSARIWPRADTQYF. CDR3 DNA sequence: TGCAGTGCTAGAATTTGGCCGCGCGCAGATACGCAGTATTTT.

This clonotype has at least ten counts. The chain joins TRBV9 to TRBJ2-3; D not resolved. V dropped 1 base and J dropped 2 bases, with 5 bases sitting between them. Looked up from germline, CDR1 is SGDLS and CDR2 is YYNGEE. There are 13 residues in the CDR3. The DNA of the CDR3 is TGTGCCAGCAGCGTAACTTACACAGATACGCAGTATTTT. Protein product: CASSVTYTDTQYF. The full variable domain, in which reference TRBV9 and TRBJ2-3 provide the parts outside the CDR3, is DSGVTQTPKHLITATGQRVTLRCSPRSGDLSVYWYQQSLDQGLQFLIQYYNGEERAKGNILERFSAQQFPDLHSELNLSSLELGDSALYFCASSVTYTDTQYFGPGTRLTVL.

The gene calls are TRBV5-1 and TRBJ1-6; possibly TRBD1 for D (6 bases). This CDR3 contains 15 residues. V lost 3 bases to trimming and J lost 10 bases, with 17 bases between them. Germline CDR1 SGHRS, CDR2 YFSETQ. The CDR3 DNA is TGCGCCAGCAGCTCGGGGGGTCGGGGGCACTCACCCCTCCACTTT. As protein: CASSSGGRGHSPLHF.

The chain joins TRBV6-2 or TRBV6-3 to TRBJ1-2, with D possibly being TRBD1 (6 bases). V lost 6 bases and J 5 bases, leaving 28 bases between the germline ends. The CDR3 is 18 residues long. Germline V gene lookup returns CDR1 MNHEY and CDR2 SVGEGT. The CDR3 sequence is CASSHSARTDIYTYGYTF. Written as DNA, the CDR3 is TGTGCCAGCAGCCATTCCGCCAGGACAGATATATATACATATGGCTACACCTTC.

This clonotype was counted only a few times. The chain employs TRBV28 and TRBJ1-2, with 9 bases matching TRBD1. Germline V CDR1 and CDR2: MDHEN, SYDVKM. This CDR3 has 15 residues. V shed 6 bases and J 4 bases; nucleotides not matched to a gene: 9. This chain's CDR3 is CASRLQGARAYGYTF. The CDR3 DNA reads as TGTGCCAGCAGGCTACAGGGGGCGAGGGCCTATGGCTACACCTTC.

This clonotype was detected ten times or more. The chain joins TRBV5-1 to TRBJ2-5, with 9 bases fitting TRBD2. This CDR3 spans 15 amino acids. Losses at the gene ends were 3 bases for V and 7 bases for J; bases not matched to a gene: 10. Germline V lookup: CDR1 SGHRS, CDR2 YFSETQ. DNA for the CDR3: TGCGCCAGCAGCTATAGCGGGGGAGATGTCACGACCCAGTACTTC. Its protein is CASSYSGGDVTTQYF.

This clonotype appeared a few times. This chain uses TRBV7-2 with TRBJ2-7; no clear D. V lost 1 base and J 10 bases, leaving 14 bases between the germline ends. CDR3 length equals 13 residues. Germline V lookup: CDR1 SGHTA, CDR2 FQGNSA. CDR3 DNA sequence: TGTGCCAGCAGCTTAGGAGGAAGTACTACCCAGTACTTC. It specifies CASSLGGSTTQYF.

This clonotype appeared many times. A read error may account for a junction end that differs from germline. The chain is built from TRBV7-7 and TRBJ2-3; 8 positions agree with TRBD2. CDR1 and CDR2 from the germline V gene are SSHAT and FNYEAQ (reference sequence). The CDR3 runs to 13 residues. CDR3 nucleotide sequence: TGTGCTAGCAGCCTGACTAGCGCAGATACGCAGTATTTT. Translated, it gives CASSLTSADTQYF.

About this clonotype itself: Just one base apart from a much larger clone, this may be a read error. The chain couples TRBV28 to TRBJ2-3, with D tentatively TRBD2 (6 bases). The CDR3 is 15 residues long. CDR1 and CDR2 (germline): MDHEN, SYDVKM. The DNA for the CDR3 is TGTGCCTGCAGAAGACTAGGGTTTGCCACAGATACGCAGTATTTT. Its translation is CACRRLGFATDTQYF.

About this clonotype: Given a much more abundant clone one base away, this may be a read error. The chain joins TRBV12-3 or TRBV12-4 to TRBJ2-3; TRBD2 matches 10 bases. This CDR3 has 15 residues. The CDR3 region is CASSLASGGQDAQYF. In DNA, the CDR3 is TGTGCCAGCAGTTTGGCTAGCGGGGGCCAAGATGCGCAGTATTTT.